This T cell receptor beta chain was recovered during a study of human T cells and chemical hapten exposure. Blood, whole and unfractionated, served as the source for total RNA extraction. Study-level points and caveats: The study found that DPC sensitization did not change TCRs above 1 in 1000 frequency.

This clonotype was picked up many times. Its target is unknown. What the library attached to individual cDNA molecules were unique molecular identifiers. A single record per CDR3 protein comes from TCRdb applying MiXCR to the 5' RACE reads. The repertoire consists of approximately 81,000 distinct CDR3 sequences, with about 8.4% occurring once and the leading ten covering over 2%. This CDR3 region has 13 residues. Trimming removed 0 bases at V and 1 base at J, with 7 bases between. The V gene's germline CDR1 is SQVTM and CDR2 ANQGSEA. The clonotype originates from a male donor in good health. This chain uses TRBV29-1 with TRBJ2-7; D is perhaps TRBD1 (6 bases). The CDR3, as DNA: TGCAGCGTTGAAGAGGGGACATCCTACGAGCAGTACTTC. Protein: CSVEEGTSYEQYF.